The TCR beta chain described here comes from a study of blood T cell repertoires in COVID-19. Across the study: Sites in the United States, Italy and Spain provided acute and convalescent COVID-19 samples. In each case, the material was cDNA or gDNA derived from T cells, B-cell-depleted T cells, or PBMCs.

This CDR3 is built from 14 residues. Germline CDR1 and CDR2: LNHDA and SQIVND (reference sequence). The V segment lost 10 bases and the J segment 2 bases; nucleotides outside the gene matches: 7. Authors' analysis steps: Reference gene primer amplification gave estimated nucleated cell counts. Produced via immunoSEQ multiplex PCR; TCRdb's table is partial and in-frame only. V and J calls and clone size come straight from that table; D and trimming were deduced from the DNA. The sample shows about 170,000 clones, approximately 90% of them seen only once. This chain uses TRBV19 with TRBJ1-5; 8 nucleotides align to TRBD1. Sequences were obtained from peripheral blood. The sequence derives from a woman older than 75 in a cohort sampled during active or convalescent COVID-19. Here the CDR3 DNA reads TGTGCCACCCGGAGGGGACAGGGCAATCAGCCCCAGCATTTT. Protein: CATRRGQGNQPQHF.